The 18 T cell receptor beta chains presented below share a single source sample, sequenced in a study of CD8 T cells in ankylosing spondylitis. TCRdb ran MiXCR on the 5' RACE reads and lists one entry per CDR3 protein. The table lists about 230,000 distinct CDR3 sequences, 8% to 9% of them singletons. Sequencing was done on a sample of blood, either unsorted or a sorted T cell fraction (not recorded which). These receptors were collected from a female donor with ankylosing spondylitis or in good health (not recorded which).

This clonotype appeared a few times. V is TRBV20-1 and J is TRBJ2-1; TRBD2 is a possible D gene (6 bases). CDR1 and CDR2 (germline): DFQATT, SNEGSKA (reference sequence). The length of the CDR3 is 17 residues. V gave up 0 bases and J gave up 3 bases, with 18 bases separating them. CDR3: CSARDPSGSYLYNEQFF. CDR3 sequence (DNA): TGCAGTGCTAGAGATCCGAGCGGGTCCTATCTCTACAATGAGCAGTTCTTC.

Ten or more counts support this clonotype. The genes are TRBV27 and TRBJ2-7; D remains ambiguous. CDR1 and CDR2 (germline): MNHEY, SMNVEV (reference sequence). The V end was cut by 6 bases, the J end by 0 bases, with 15 bases between. The CDR3 runs 15 residues. CDR3 in amino acids: CASSPGPRSSYEQYF. The DNA of the CDR3 is TGTGCCAGCAGCCCGGGCCCAAGAAGCTCCTACGAGCAGTACTTC.

The sample holds a few counts of this clonotype. The V and J genes are TRBV7-2 and TRBJ2-3, with D perhaps given as TRBD1 or TRBD2 (5 bases each). Germline lookup yields CDR1 SGHTA and CDR2 FQGNSA. Trimming stripped 2 bases from V and 9 bases from J, with 21 bases between. This CDR3 has 16 residues. Here the CDR3 reads CASSLKAALSWGTQYF. DNA for the CDR3: TGTGCCAGCAGCTTAAAGGCCGCGTTATCTTGGGGGACGCAGTATTTT.

This clonotype was seen repeatedly, ten times or more. This chain joins TRBV7-9 and TRBJ1-3, with D tentatively TRBD1 (6 bases). Trimming removed 4 bases from V and 14 bases from J, with 12 bases in between. The CDR3 runs 11 residues. In germline, CDR1 is SEHNR, CDR2 FQNEAQ (reference sequence). The CDR3 DNA follows: TGTGCCAGCAGCTCTTCGGGACACCTATATTTT. Its translation is CASSSSGHLYF.

Many counts were recorded for this clonotype. V is TRBV12-3 or TRBV12-4 and J is TRBJ2-1; D is unresolved. The V end was cut by 7 bases, the J end by 4 bases, with 17 bases between. The CDR3 totals 15 residues. The CDR3: CASTAGVSPYNEQFF. The CDR3 DNA is TGTGCCAGCACCGCTGGAGTGTCCCCATACAATGAGCAGTTCTTC.

This clonotype was seen many times. The chain combines TRBV29-1 with TRBJ2-5; D unresolved. The CDR3 consists of 12 residues. Per germline, CDR1 SQVTM and CDR2 ANQGSEA. The ends were cut back, 3 bases at V and 0 bases at J, with 5 bases in the middle. For the CDR3, the DNA is TGCAGCGTTGAGGGGTACCAAGAGACCCAGTACTTC. It yields the protein CSVEGYQETQYF. Variable domain in full (rest from reference TRBV29-1 and TRBJ2-5): SAVISQKPSRDICQRGTSLTIQCQVDSQVTMMFWYRQQPGQSLTLIATANQGSEATYESGFVIDKFPISRPNLTFSTLTVSNMSPEDSSIYLCSVEGYQETQYFGPGTRLLVL.

This CDR3 is CASTGTGTGVLETQYF. In nucleotides, the CDR3 is TGTGCCAGCACCGGAACCGGGACAGGGGTTTTAGAGACCCAGTACTTC. The V gene is TRBV2, the J gene TRBJ2-5; 10 nucleotides line up with TRBD1. Looked up from germline, CDR1 is SNHLY and CDR2 is FYNNEI. There are 16 residues in the CDR3. V lost 7 bases and J lost 4; bases outside the gene matches: 12.

This clonotype was recorded at least ten times. V gene TRBV18 combines with J gene TRBJ2-1; D call uncertain. The CDR3 loop spans 13 amino acids. Germline values: CDR1 KGHSH, CDR2 LQKENI. V was trimmed by 6 bases and J by 4 bases, leaving 10 bases between them. CDR3 region: CASSGPKYNEQFF. CDR3 sequence (DNA): TGTGCCAGCTCGGGCCCTAAATACAATGAGCAGTTCTTC.

This chain uses TRBV18 with TRBJ1-1; 8 nucleotides agree with TRBD1. J lost 7 bases, V lost 2 bases, and 6 bases had no gene match. CDR3 size: 14 residues. Germline V gives CDR1 KGHSH, CDR2 LQKENI. CDR3 sequence (DNA): TGTGCCAGCTCACCAGAGACAGGGGAGCATGAAGCTTTCTTT. This translates into CASSPETGEHEAFF. Looking up the rest from reference TRBV18 and TRBJ1-1 gives the full variable domain: NAGVMQNPRHLVRRRGQEARLRCSPMKGHSHVYWYRQLPEEGLKFMVYLQKENIIDESGMPKERFSAEFPKEGPSILRIQQVVRGDSAAYFCASSPETGEHEAFFGQGTRLTVV.

The sample holds many counts of this clonotype. V usage is TRBV20-1 and J usage is TRBJ2-7; D is undetermined. Germline CDR1 is DFQATT and CDR2 is SNEGSKA (reference sequence). The CDR3 runs to 13 residues. Trimming took off 3 bases at V and 3 bases at J, with 12 bases between the two ends. The CDR3 DNA reads TGCAGTGCTAGTCTTGAGTCAGACTACGAGCAGTACTTC. Encoded protein: CSASLESDYEQYF.

This clonotype occurred many times. The chain has TRBV10-3 and TRBJ2-2; D might be TRBD2 (6 bases). The CDR3 has 14 residues. V lost 6 bases, J lost 6 bases, and 14 bases lay in between. Germline CDR1 is ENHRY and CDR2 is SYGVKD. CDR3 sequence reads: CAISTLTSPGELFF. The CDR3 bases are TGTGCCATCAGCACGTTAACTAGCCCCGGGGAGCTGTTTTTT.

This clonotype was detected ten times or more. CDR3 loop: CASSFYGDTQYF. The CDR3 nucleotides are TGTGCCAGCAGCTTCTACGGAGATACGCAGTATTTT. The chain joins TRBV11-2 to TRBJ2-3, with D unclear. The germline V gene encodes CDR1 SGHAT and CDR2 FQNNGV. Trimming removed 3 bases from V and 5 bases from J, with 6 bases in between. This CDR3 is 12 amino acids long.

This clonotype was seen many times. The chain carries TRBV12-2 and TRBJ2-3; TRBD1, the D gene given by the table, was not confirmed from the DNA. TRBV12-2 is assigned pseudogene status. The CDR3 length is 18 residues. CDR3 amino acids: CASRLAEGARRSTDTQYF. DNA of the CDR3: TGTGCAAGTCGCTTAGCGGAGGGGGCCCGTCGGAGCACAGATACGCAGTATTTT.

J is TRBJ1-2 and V is TRBV7-2; the D is unclear. This CDR3 contains 14 residues. CDR1 is SGHTA and CDR2 is FQGNSA in the germline V gene. V was pared by 2 bases and J by 8 bases, with 15 bases between. The CDR3: CASSLNAGGWGYTF. Here the CDR3 DNA reads TGTGCCAGCAGCTTAAATGCGGGAGGCTGGGGCTACACCTTC.

This clonotype appeared many times. This chain links TRBV20-1 with TRBJ2-1; 7 bases are a match to TRBD2. The J segment lost 7 bases and the V segment lost 6 bases, leaving 6 bases of the junction unmatched. From germline, CDR1 is DFQATT and CDR2 SNEGSKA (reference sequence). The CDR3 has 12 residues. CDR3 coding DNA: TGCAGTGCCTTCGGGAGGTCTAATGAGCAGTTCTTC. Translating it yields CSAFGRSNEQFF.

Concerning this clonotype: One end of the junction is discordant with germline, which a read error may explain. CDR3 in DNA: TGTGTCAGCAGCCTTCTTTCGCAGGGGAGGTATGGTGACTTT. Translation gives CVSSLLSQGRYGDF. This chain links TRBV7-9 with TRBJ1-1; a possible D gene is TRBD1 (6 bases). Germline assignment: CDR1 SEHNR and CDR2 FQNEAQ (reference sequence). CDR3 length: 14 residues.

The CDR3 loop reads CASSVLAGVDEQFF. The CDR3 DNA sequence: TGTGCCAGCAGTGTACTAGCGGGAGTGGATGAGCAGTTCTTC. This chain uses TRBV2 with TRBJ2-1; 11 positions agree with TRBD2. The CDR3 consists of 14 residues. J lost 8 bases, V lost 4 bases, and 4 bases had no gene match. Per germline, CDR1 SNHLY and CDR2 FYNNEI.

This clonotype was found many times. This rearrangement joins TRBV4-3 to TRBJ2-1; no clear D. Germline lookup yields CDR1 LGHNA and CDR2 YSLEER. Trimming cost V 0 bases and J 7 bases, with 16 bases left between them. CDR3 length: 16 residues. The CDR3 is CASSQDLLGVTNEQFF. For the CDR3, the DNA is TGCGCCAGCAGCCAAGATCTATTGGGCGTAACGAATGAGCAGTTCTTC.